These T cell receptor beta chains were read from a single sample in a study of T-cell memory formation after mild COVID-19. TCRdb processed the 5' RACE reads anew with MiXCR; each CDR3 protein has one entry. The sample contains under 400,000 distinct CDR3 sequences, 25% to 30% of which appear only once. Material: PBMCs or a T cell subset sorted from them (not recorded which). All receptors derive from an adult woman who had mild COVID-19 (a few samples of this study predate the infection). Cell type and time point are not known. Both conserved end residues are part of each CDR3. D genes are given only for firm matches. The size entry is marked missing in some rows and otherwise reads once, few, many or a size class.

J	D	V	size	DNA	CDR3
TRBJ1-2	NA	TRBV20-1	NA	TGCAGTGCTAGAGATCGGGGGTTGAAGGGTGGCTATGGCTACACCTTC	CSARDRGLKGGYGYTF
TRBJ1-1	NA	TRBV27	few	TGTGCCAGCAGTTTATTTTCGAACACTGAAGCTTTCTTT	CASSLFSNTEAFF
TRBJ1-2	TRBD1	TRBV29-1	NA	TGCAGCGTAGATCCTACGACAGGGCCTTATGGCTACACCTTC	CSVDPTTGPYGYTF
TRBJ2-5	NA	TRBV20-1	few	TGCAGTGCTAGAGCCTCTCAAGAGGGGGGCCTTTCCGAGTACTTC	CSARASQEGGLSEYF
TRBJ2-5	NA	TRBV7-9	NA	TGTGCCAGCAGCTTAGCCGGGGCGGCAGAAGAGACCCAGTACTTC	CASSLAGAAEETQYF
TRBJ2-1	TRBD2	TRBV7-2	few	TGTGCCAGCAGCCAAACGACTAGCGGGAGCAGGCAGTTCTTC	CASSQTTSGSRQFF
TRBJ2-1	TRBD2	TRBV5-8	NA	TGTGCCAGCAGCCCCGGGCGGGAGGCCTATGAGCAGTTCTTC	CASSPGREAYEQFF
TRBJ2-5	NA	TRBV10-3	many	TGTGCCATCAGTGACCGGGACTTAAAAGAGACCCAGTACTTC	CAISDRDLKETQYF
TRBJ1-2	NA	TRBV20-1	few	TGCAGTGCTCCTACCGGGAGGGGAGACTATGGCTACACCTTC	CSAPTGRGDYGYTF
TRBJ2-2	NA	TRBV5-1	few	TGCGCCAGCAGCTTGGCAGGACAGAACACCGGGGAGCTGTTTTTT	CASSLAGQNTGELFF
TRBJ2-7	TRBD1	TRBV25-1	few	TGTGCCAGCAGTGATCGGGACAGGGTCTTAGCCGAGCAGTACTTC	CASSDRDRVLAEQYF
TRBJ2-5	NA	TRBV2	few	TGTGCCAGCAGGCCCGGCGAGACCCAGTACTTC	CASRPGETQYF
TRBJ1-1	NA	TRBV29-1	few	TGCAGCGTACTGACCGGTAGGACCGAAGCTTTCTTT	CSVLTGRTEAFF
TRBJ2-7	NA	TRBV7-8	NA	TGTGCCAGCAGCTTTCCATTGTACGAGCAGTACTTC	CASSFPLYEQYF
TRBJ2-5	TRBD2	TRBV20-1	NA	TGCAGTGCTATAGCGGGGGGGCTCGGAGAGACCCAGTACTTC	CSAIAGGLGETQYF
TRBJ2-1	TRBD1	TRBV6-5	NA	TGTGCCAGCAGGCCCGGGACAGGGGTATCCAATGAGCAGTTCTTC	CASRPGTGVSNEQFF
TRBJ2-5	NA	TRBV7-2	many	TGTGCCAGCAGCTTAGCGGGGGCCTCTTACGAGACCCAGTACTTC	CASSLAGASYETQYF
TRBJ1-3	NA	TRBV6-5	NA	TGTGCCAGCGCGATTGGGGGGCAAGGTGGAAACACCATATATTTT	CASAIGGQGGNTIYF
TRBJ2-3	NA	TRBV20-1	NA	TGCAGTGCTAGTAAGGGACTTGGGTCAGATACGCAGTATTTT	CSASKGLGSDTQYF
TRBJ2-7	NA	TRBV2	few	TGTGCCAGCACGTACCACGAGCAGTACTTC	CASTYHEQYF
TRBJ2-5	TRBD2	TRBV12-3/TRBV12-4	NA	TGTGCCAGCAGTCGTATAGCGGGGGGGAAACACTGGGAGACCCAGTACTTC	CASSRIAGGKHWETQYF
TRBJ2-2	NA	TRBV5-1	few	TGCGCCAGCATATCCTTATTGGGCGGGGAGCTGTTTTTT	CASISLLGGELFF
TRBJ2-7	TRBD1	TRBV5-1	few	TGCGCCAGCAGCTTGGCCGGGACAGGGGGAAACTACGAGCAGTACTTC	CASSLAGTGGNYEQYF
TRBJ2-1	NA	TRBV13	NA	TGTGCCAGCAGCCCAAGGAGGGGGAGTACGCTGGTTGAGCAGTTCTTC	CASSPRRGSTLVEQFF
TRBJ2-5	TRBD2	TRBV20-1	few	TGCAGTGGGGGGACTAGTCAAGAGACCCAGTACTTC	CSGGTSQETQYF
TRBJ2-7	NA	TRBV7-9	NA	TGTGCCAGCGGCGACAGGATCTCTCATGAGCAGTACTTC	CASGDRISHEQYF
TRBJ2-1	NA	TRBV14	NA	TGTGCCAGCAGCCAAGATAGAACTAGCAGATACAATGAGCAGTTCTTC	CASSQDRTSRYNEQFF
TRBJ2-1	NA	TRBV11-1	NA	TGTGCCAGCAGTTGGGGGGGGCAGAATGAGCAGTTCTTC	CASSWGGQNEQFF
TRBJ2-7	TRBD1	TRBV7-9	NA	TGTGCCAGCAGCCCCCTCCCGGGACAGGGAAATGGGCCCCACGAGCAGTACTTC	CASSPLPGQGNGPHEQYF
TRBJ2-7	NA	TRBV10-3	NA	TGTGCCATCAGTGAGTCAAGACTTCTAAGCTCCTACGAGCAGTACTTC	CAISESRLLSSYEQYF
TRBJ2-2	NA	TRBV6-5	NA	TGTGCCAGCGGCATGGAGGCTTTGGGCACCGGGGAGCTGTTTTTT	CASGMEALGTGELFF
TRBJ2-1	NA	TRBV3-1	many	TGTGCCAGCAGCCGGGGCGGGAATGAGCAGTTCTTC	CASSRGGNEQFF
TRBJ2-7	TRBD2	TRBV12-3/TRBV12-4	few	TGTGCCAGCAGTCCGGGGGGAACTAGCGGGAGATTTTCCTACGAGCAGTACTTC	CASSPGGTSGRFSYEQYF
TRBJ2-7	NA	TRBV4-1	few	TGCGCCAGCAGCCATCTACGCGGGGAGCAGTACTTC	CASSHLRGEQYF
TRBJ2-3	TRBD2	TRBV5-1	NA	TGCGCCAGCAGCTCGGGACTAGACCCAGATACGCAGTATTTT	CASSSGLDPDTQYF
TRBJ1-5	NA	TRBV10-3	NA	TGTGCCATCAGTGAGTCGGACAGACGTGGTCAGCCCCAGCATTTT	CAISESDRRGQPQHF
TRBJ2-2	TRBD2	TRBV7-9	few	TGTGCCAGCAGCCAGCGTGGGACTACCACCGGGGAGCTGTTTTTT	CASSQRGTTTGELFF
TRBJ1-5	NA	TRBV12-3/TRBV12-4	few	TGTGCCAGCAGTTTTTCGCCTCAGCCCCAGCATTTT	CASSFSPQPQHF
TRBJ2-3	NA	TRBV9	NA	TGTGCCAGCAGCGTAGCACAGGGAGGCACAGATACGCAGTATTTT	CASSVAQGGTDTQYF
TRBJ2-7	NA	TRBV18	few	TGTGCCAGCTCACCGGAGGGGGGCATGACCTACGAGCAGTACTTC	CASSPEGGMTYEQYF
TRBJ2-1	NA	TRBV10-3	NA	TGTGCCATCAGCCGGGACAACTCCTACAATGAGCAGTTCTTC	CAISRDNSYNEQFF
TRBJ2-3	NA	TRBV15	few	TGTGCCACCAGCAGAGATGGTAGGACAGATACGCAGTATTTT	CATSRDGRTDTQYF
TRBJ2-3	TRBD2	TRBV5-1	few	TGCGCCAGCAGCGAGATTCCGGGACTAGCTGGGGATGATACGCAGTATTTT	CASSEIPGLAGDDTQYF
TRBJ2-2	TRBD2	TRBV6-6	few	TGTGCCAGCAGTGCGAAGCGGGAGCGGACCGGGGAGCTGTTTTTT	CASSAKRERTGELFF